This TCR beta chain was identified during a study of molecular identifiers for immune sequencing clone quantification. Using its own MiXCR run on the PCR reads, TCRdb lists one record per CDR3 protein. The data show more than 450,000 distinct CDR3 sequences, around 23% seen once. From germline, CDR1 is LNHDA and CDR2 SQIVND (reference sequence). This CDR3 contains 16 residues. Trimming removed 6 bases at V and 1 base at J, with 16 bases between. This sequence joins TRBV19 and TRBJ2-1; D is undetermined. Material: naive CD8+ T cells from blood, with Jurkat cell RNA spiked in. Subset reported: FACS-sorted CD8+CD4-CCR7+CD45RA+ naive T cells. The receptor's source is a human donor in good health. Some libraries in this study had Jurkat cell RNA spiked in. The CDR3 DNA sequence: TGTGCCAGTAGCCCCGACTGGAAATCATCCTACAATGAGCAGTTCTTC. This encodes CASSPDWKSSYNEQFF.